The 2 T cell receptor beta chains listed next were all sequenced from one sample in a study of control samples from healthy donors and cancer patients. TCRdb keeps only in-frame clones here, not all; method: immunoSEQ multiplex PCR. The table shows about 76,000 clones, with about nine tenths occurring only once. Sequencing was done on a sample of PBMCs. The receptors were sampled from a woman aged 45 to 65 with colorectal cancer.

The chain carries TRBV6-6 and TRBJ1-1; 9 bases align to TRBD1. After removal of 0 bases from V and 8 bases from J, the junction contained 1 base not matched to a gene. The CDR3 contains 13 residues. CDR1 and CDR2 (germline): MNHNY, SVGAGI (reference sequence). CDR3 DNA: TGTGCCAGCAGTTACTCGGACAGGGGAGAAGCTTTCTTT. Residues: CASSYSDRGEAFF.

This chain connects TRBV6-1 to TRBJ1-3; D is uncertain. V dropped 0 bases and J dropped 1 base, with 7 bases sitting between them. Germline V gene lookup returns CDR1 MNHNS and CDR2 SASEGT. The CDR3 runs 15 residues. As DNA, the CDR3 is TGTGCCAGCAGTGAAGCTCGGCTTTCTGGAAACACCATATATTTT. This gives the protein CASSEARLSGNTIYF.